The 29 T cell receptor beta chains below all came from one sample that was sequenced in a study of metastatic and nonmetastatic thyroid tumors. TCRdb ran MiXCR on the PCR reads. Found here are tens of thousands of clones, under 15% of them singletons; the top ten hold under 5%. All patients were treatment-naive before thyroid surgery. The sample taken for sequencing was blood. The receptor set was obtained from a female donor with papillary thyroid cancer or a benign thyroid nodule (not recorded which). Some clones in this sample may be carry-over from other donors' samples.

In its sample, this clone was seen a few times. J is TRBJ1-1 and V is TRBV5-6; D unresolved. Germline V gene data show CDR1 as SGHDT and CDR2 as YYEEEE. The CDR3 is 14 amino acids. Trimming removed 1 base at V and 1 base at J, with 8 bases between. The CDR3 coding sequence is TGTGCCAGCAGCTTGTCAGGAGGGAACACTGAAGCTTTCTTT. This encodes CASSLSGGNTEAFF.

This clone was picked up many times. The chain links TRBV12-3 or TRBV12-4 to TRBJ1-5; D possibly corresponds to TRBD1 (6 bases). This CDR3 comprises 16 residues. Trimming shortened V by 3 bases and J by 3 bases, and 15 bases separated the two germline ends. CDR3 sequence: CASSFRQGPFNQPQHF. DNA for the CDR3: TGTGCCAGCAGTTTCAGGCAGGGGCCTTTCAATCAGCCCCAGCATTTT.

This clone has ten or more counts. The rearrangement joins TRBV10-3 to TRBJ2-2; TRBD2 aligns across 8 bases. In germline, CDR1 is ENHRY, CDR2 SYGVKD. This CDR3 contains 19 residues. V gave up 3 bases and J gave up 1 base; unmatched junction bases: 13. The CDR3 is CAISEVPGLATWNTGELFF. The CDR3 nucleotides are TGTGCCATCAGTGAAGTCCCAGGACTAGCCACCTGGAACACCGGGGAGCTGTTTTTT.

V is TRBV3-1 and J is TRBJ1-2; D gene ambiguous. Trimming removed 3 bases at V and 2 bases at J, with 16 bases between. Per the germline V gene, CDR1 is LGHDT and CDR2 is YNNKEL (reference sequence). The CDR3 spans 16 residues. For the CDR3, the DNA is TGTGCCAGCAGCCATGCCACACGGGGAATGAACTATGGCTACACCTTC. Protein product: CASSHATRGMNYGYTF.

This clone has at least ten counts. V is TRBV6-4 and J is TRBJ2-3; D uncertain. V lost 2 bases to trimming and J lost 0 bases, with 3 bases between them. This CDR3 contains 13 residues. Germline CDR1 reads MRHNA; CDR2 reads SNTAGT. CDR3: CASSDGSTDTQYF. The CDR3 DNA sequence: TGTGCCAGCAGTGACGGGAGCACAGATACGCAGTATTTT.

The rearrangement uses TRBV29-1 and TRBJ2-5; D unclear. Trimming cost V 1 base and J 5 bases, with 11 bases left between them. Looked up from germline, CDR1 is SQVTM and CDR2 is ANQGSEA. The CDR3 loop spans 13 amino acids. The CDR3 here is CSVEVPLRETQYF. CDR3 sequence (DNA): TGCAGCGTTGAAGTACCTCTCCGGGAGACCCAGTACTTC.

This clone was observed at least ten times. The chain couples TRBV9 to TRBJ2-1; unclear D gene. Trimming left V 0 bases short and J 9 bases short, with 13 bases between. CDR1 is SGDLS and CDR2 is YYNGEE in the germline V gene. CDR3 length: 14 amino acids. The CDR3 nucleotides are TGTGCCAGCAGCGTAGGTAGAACCCACGTTGAGCAGTTCTTC. Its protein is CASSVGRTHVEQFF.

This clone counts as medium-sized. V gene TRBV6-1 combines with J gene TRBJ2-7; TRBD1 agrees at 12 bases. The CDR3 spans 17 residues. After removal of 3 bases from V and 1 base from J, the junction contained 7 bases not matched to a gene. The germline gives CDR1 MNHNS, CDR2 SASEGT. In DNA form, the CDR3 reads TGTGCCAGCAGTGACCCGGGACAGGGGGCGTTTTCCTACGAGCAGTACTTC. This encodes CASSDPGQGAFSYEQYF.

The J gene is TRBJ1-2, the V gene TRBV28; D is uncertain. CDR3 length equals 15 residues. Per germline, CDR1 MDHEN and CDR2 SYDVKM. V was clipped by 0 bases and J by 3 bases, with 11 bases between them. The CDR3 sequence: CASSLWGSSDYGYTF. As DNA, the CDR3 is TGTGCCAGCAGTTTATGGGGCAGCTCTGACTATGGCTACACCTTC.

This clone occurred many times. The chain combines TRBV3-1 with TRBJ2-1; D is unclear. Germline CDR1 reads LGHDT; CDR2 reads YNNKEL (reference sequence). The CDR3 length is 12 residues. The ends were cut back, 1 base at V and 7 bases at J, with 5 bases in the middle. In DNA form, the CDR3 reads TGTGCCAGCAGCCAAGTGACAAATGAGCAGTTCTTC. Protein product: CASSQVTNEQFF.

This clone was seen repeatedly, ten times or more. This may be a read error: a much more frequent sequence differs by one nucleotide. V and J are TRBV4-1 and TRBJ1-4; D remains ambiguous. This CDR3 contains 12 residues. Germline lookup yields CDR1 MGHRA and CDR2 YSYEKL. CDR3 coding DNA: TGCGCCGGCAGCCAAGAGGGTCTAAGACTGTTTTTT. This translates into CAGSQEGLRLFF.

This clone is medium-sized (0.01 to 0.1%) within its sample. This chain uses TRBV4-1 with TRBJ2-2; the match to TRBD1 covers 9 bases. Looked up from germline, CDR1 is MGHRA and CDR2 is YSYEKL. The CDR3 extends over 16 amino acids. V was pared by 3 bases and J by 5 bases, with 7 bases of the junction left unmatched. CDR3 coding DNA: TGCGCCAGCAGCCATCTCCCGGGACAGGGTACCGGGGAGCTGTTTTTT. It yields the protein CASSHLPGQGTGELFF.

Ten or more counts support this clone. The V call is TRBV29-1, the J call TRBJ2-2; 8 nucleotides align to TRBD1. V was clipped by 7 bases and J by 1 base; unmatched bases: 8. The CDR3 covers 15 residues. Germline lookup yields CDR1 SQVTM and CDR2 ANQGSEA. Written as DNA, the CDR3 is TGCAGCGCCAAGAGGGGGACAGGGAACACCGGGGAGCTGTTTTTT. Translated, it gives CSAKRGTGNTGELFF.

V and J are TRBV30 and TRBJ2-5, with D perhaps matching TRBD2 (5 bases). The V gene lost 0 bases and the J gene lost 9 bases, with 20 bases spanning the gap. The germline V gene has CDR1 GTSNPN and CDR2 SVGIG (reference sequence). This CDR3 spans 15 amino acids. The CDR3 spells CAWSVLVAGVEAQYF. Here the CDR3 DNA reads TGTGCCTGGAGTGTACTAGTCGCCGGCGTGGAGGCCCAGTACTTC.

This clone was counted ten times or more. Mismatch with germline at one junction end may stem from a read error. Other DNA sequences of this sample code for an identical CDR3. The V and J genes are TRBV15 and TRBJ1-1; D is uncertain. The germline V gene has CDR1 LNHNV and CDR2 YYDKDF (reference sequence). The CDR3 extends over 14 amino acids. As DNA, the CDR3 is TGTGCCACTAGCAGTGCTATGATGAACACTGAAGCTTTCTTT. Protein product: CATSSAMMNTEAFF.

This clone occurred many times. The genes are TRBV18 and TRBJ2-7, with D unresolved. This CDR3 is built from 11 residues. V lost 6 bases and J 0 bases, leaving 3 bases between the germline ends. Germline lookup yields CDR1 KGHSH and CDR2 LQKENI. In DNA, the CDR3 is TGTGCCAGCTCTGGCTCCTACGAGCAGTACTTC. Protein sequence: CASSGSYEQYF. Variable domain in full (rest from reference TRBV18 and TRBJ2-7): NAGVMQNPRHLVRRRGQEARLRCSPMKGHSHVYWYRQLPEEGLKFMVYLQKENIIDESGMPKERFSAEFPKEGPSILRIQQVVRGDSAAYFCASSGSYEQYFGPGTRLTVT.

This clone was found many times. The same CDR3 arises from other DNA sequences in this sample as well. This chain links TRBV6-2 or TRBV6-3 with TRBJ2-7; TRBD1 aligns across 8 bases. Germline CDR1 MNHEY, CDR2 SVGEGT. This CDR3 comprises 19 residues. V shed 3 bases and J 5 bases; nucleotides not matched to a gene: 21. CDR3 sequence (DNA): TGTGCCAGCAGTTATCCTACGGATCCCGGACAGGGAGTAGGGGACGAGCAGTACTTC. It specifies CASSYPTDPGQGVGDEQYF.

CDR3 amino acids: CAIPKWVRIRQTQYF. In DNA, the CDR3 is TGTGCCATTCCAAAATGGGTCAGGATCAGGCAGACCCAGTACTTC. The J gene is TRBJ2-5, the V gene TRBV19; no firm D call. Germline CDR1 and CDR2: LNHDA and SQIVND (reference sequence). The CDR3 runs to 15 residues. The V end was cut by 10 bases, the J end by 6 bases, with 24 bases between.

This clone has a count of ten or more. Within the sample, other DNA sequences also encode this same CDR3. The CDR3 nucleotides read TGTGCCAGCGGCCCCTCGGGACACATGGTGGGGGCCAACGTCCTGACTTTC. This encodes CASGPSGHMVGANVLTF. The rearrangement uses TRBV4-2 and TRBJ2-6; TRBD1 is a possible D gene (6 bases). The CDR3 is 17 residues long. Trimming took 8 bases from V and 4 from J, leaving 21 bases between them. Germline V lookup: CDR1 LGHNA, CDR2 YNFKEQ.

This clone was counted ten times or more. The rearrangement joins TRBV27 to TRBJ2-2; 10 nucleotides line up with TRBD2. The ends lost 4 bases at V and 1 base at J; junction bases unmatched: 0. The CDR3 is 15 residues long. The germline gives CDR1 MNHEY, CDR2 SMNVEV (reference sequence). CDR3 nucleotides: TGTGCCAGCAGTTGGACTAGCGGGAACACCGGGGAGCTGTTTTTT. This codes for CASSWTSGNTGELFF.

This clone ranks as medium-sized. This chain's CDR3 is CASSIDHGALETQYF. The CDR3 DNA reads TGTGCCAGTAGTATAGATCATGGAGCCTTGGAGACCCAGTACTTC. V usage is TRBV19 and J usage is TRBJ2-5; D remains ambiguous. Germline loops: CDR1 LNHDA, CDR2 SQIVND (reference sequence). There are 15 residues in the CDR3. With 0 bases removed from V and 5 bases from J, the gap between germline ends came to 13 bases.

This clone was counted many times. This sequence joins TRBV5-4 and TRBJ1-1; D ambiguous. The CDR3 is 12 amino acids. From germline, CDR1 is SGHNT and CDR2 YYREEE (reference sequence). Trimming shortened V by 4 bases and J by 1 base, and 5 bases separated the two germline ends. The CDR3 loop reads CASSRGNTEAFF. As DNA, the CDR3 is TGTGCCAGCAGCCGGGGGAACACTGAAGCTTTCTTT.

The table lists this clone with many counts. A much more abundant neighbour one base away suggests this may be a read error. The V call is TRBV27, the J call TRBJ1-6, with D possibly TRBD1 on 5 matching bases. The germline gives CDR1 MNHEY, CDR2 SMNVEV (reference sequence). The V end lost 5 bases, the J end lost 15 bases, and 11 bases lay between the germline ends. The CDR3 length is 11 residues. The chain's CDR3 is CASSLGGVLHF. CDR3 DNA sequence: TGTGCCAGCAGTCTCGGGGGGGTCCTCCACTTT.

This clone is categorized as medium-sized. The chain links TRBV4-1 to TRBJ1-6; D is unresolved. This CDR3 is 12 amino acids long. The ends were cut back, 4 bases at V and 10 bases at J, with 8 bases in the middle. Per the germline V gene, CDR1 is MGHRA and CDR2 is YSYEKL. The CDR3 coding sequence is TGCGCCAGCAGCCGAATACAGTCACCCCTCCACTTT. It encodes CASSRIQSPLHF.

This clone has ten or more counts. The chain employs TRBV5-1 and TRBJ2-7; 7 bases fit TRBD1. The J segment lost 2 bases and the V segment lost 5 bases, leaving 4 bases of the junction unmatched. The CDR3 spans 13 residues. CDR1 SGHRS and CDR2 YFSETQ come from the germline V gene. CDR3 amino acids: CASSYGQAYEQYF. The CDR3 DNA reads as TGCGCCAGCAGTTACGGACAGGCCTACGAGCAGTACTTC.

This clone has only one observation. This sequence joins TRBV11-1 and TRBJ2-1; a weak D match, TRBD2 (6 bases). Germline loops: CDR1 SGHAT, CDR2 FQDESV (reference sequence). Trimming took off 7 bases at V and 3 bases at J, with 16 bases between the two ends. The CDR3 is 15 residues long. This CDR3 is CASILRETIYNEQFF. Written as DNA, the CDR3 is TGTGCCAGCATCCTTCGGGAGACAATCTACAATGAGCAGTTCTTC.

J is TRBJ1-1 and V is TRBV11-2, with a weak D call TRBD1 (5 bases). The ends were cut back, 2 bases at V and 3 bases at J, with 16 bases in the middle. CDR1 SGHAT and CDR2 FQNNGV come from the germline V gene. The CDR3 is made up of 16 amino acids. The CDR3 nucleotides are TGTGCCAGCAGCTTACAGGGTCTTGGAACTGACACTGAAGCTTTCTTT. It codes for CASSLQGLGTDTEAFF.

This clone was found many times. This chain connects TRBV19 to TRBJ2-7, with D unresolved. The V and J ends lost 6 bases and 4 bases respectively, with 13 bases between them. There are 13 residues in the CDR3. Germline V gene sequence: CDR1 LNHDA, CDR2 SQIVND (reference sequence). CDR3 region: CASSYGDWYEQYF. The CDR3 DNA reads as TGTGCCAGTAGCTATGGGGATTGGTACGAGCAGTACTTC. Full variable domain (rest looked up from reference TRBV19 and TRBJ2-7): DGGITQSPKYLFRKEGQNVTLSCEQNLNHDAMYWYRQDPGQGLRLIYYSQIVNDFQKGDIAEGYSVSREKKESFPLTVTSAQKNPTAFYLCASSYGDWYEQYFGPGTRLTVT.

This clone was found many times. The chain joins TRBV28 to TRBJ2-7; D could derive from TRBD1 or TRBD2 (5 bases each). The germline CDR1 and CDR2 sequences are MDHEN and SYDVKM. This CDR3 contains 14 residues. Trimming stripped 2 bases from V and 7 bases from J, with 15 bases between. In nucleotides, the CDR3 is TGTGCCAGCAGTTTAAGGGACGGGAATAGTGAGCAGTACTTC. This codes for CASSLRDGNSEQYF.